The clone carrying this T cell receptor (beta chain) was seen at least ten times. Its antigen is as yet unknown. The diagnoses drew upon clinical symptoms, serum thyroxine and TRAb, thyroid ultrasound and orbital computed tomography. This sample was taken from a study of T cells in Graves' hyperthyroidism and ophthalmopathy. Study in general: Peripheral blood was taken when the disease was first diagnosed, before any treatment began. General observations from the study: In validation, the model predicted ophthalmopathy. These predictions came a median about 6.5 months before onset. Using 13 V-J features, a model discriminated ophthalmopathy from stable hyperthyroidism.

Trimming left V 1 base short and J 3 bases short, with 10 bases between. The CDR3 runs to 14 residues. Germline values: CDR1 SGHAT, CDR2 FQNNGV. Amplified TCR beta CDR3 regions derived from RNA transcripts. The TCR CDR3 was amplified in a first-round RT-PCR using the HTBI primer set. TCRdb recomputed calls from the multiplex PCR reads with MiXCR, one row per CDR3 protein. The sample yields about 480,000 distinct CDR3 sequences, 22% seen once. The receptor was derived from a woman aged 70-85 years with Graves' ophthalmopathy. Material for sequencing was blood. The chain joins TRBV11-2 to TRBJ2-7, with a weak D call TRBD1 (6 bases). CDR3 region: CASSLVDRDYEQYF. The CDR3 coding sequence is TGTGCCAGCAGCTTAGTGGACAGAGACTACGAGCAGTACTTC.